This passage covers 21 T cell receptor beta chains from one sample sequenced in a study of T cell responses to AZD1222 COVID-19 vaccine. Repertoires were generated with immunoSEQ multiplex PCR, while TCRdb's copy carries only in-frame clones and drops some. The table has 95,000 to 150,000 clones, more than 70% seen once; the top ten hold about 10%. The specimen comprised peripheral blood, sampled on day 0 of AZD1222 vaccination. All receptors derive from an adult in good health.

This chain joins TRBV29-1 and TRBJ2-5, with D hard to call. Trimming left V 4 bases short and J 7 bases short, with 10 bases between. CDR1 and CDR2 (germline): SQVTM, ANQGSEA. The CDR3 totals 11 residues. The CDR3 bases are TGCAGCGTTGTTTGGCGTGGGACCCAGTACTTC. Translating gives CSVVWRGTQYF.

V is TRBV3-1 (or the pseudogene TRBV3-2) and J is TRBJ2-7; D perhaps matches TRBD2 (6 bases). Looked up from germline, CDR1 is LGHDT and CDR2 is YNNKEL (reference sequence). V was shortened by 4 bases and J by 4 bases, with 14 bases between the two germline ends. This CDR3 spans 14 amino acids. The chain's CDR3 is CASSLRGVVYEQYF. The DNA of the CDR3 is TGTGCCAGCAGCCTCCGCGGGGTTGTATACGAGCAGTACTTC.

This CDR3 is CASSSGLAGGSYEQYF. CDR3 sequence (DNA): TGCGCCAGCAGCTCGGGACTAGCGGGGGGTTCCTACGAGCAGTACTTC. The J gene is TRBJ2-7, the V gene TRBV5-1, with TRBD2 matching over 15 bases. The CDR3 spans 16 residues. Germline V gene sequence: CDR1 SGHRS, CDR2 YFSETQ. J gave up 1 base and V 3 bases, and 2 bases lay outside the gene matches.

Details on this clone: This sample includes further DNA sequences coding for the same CDR3. The J gene is TRBJ2-7, the V gene TRBV10-3, with a weak D call TRBD2 (6 bases). This CDR3 has 13 residues. Trimming took off 4 bases at V and 1 base at J, with 8 bases between the two ends. CDR1 and CDR2 from the germline V gene are ENHRY and SYGVKD. The CDR3 DNA reads TGTGCCATCAGTGTCGGGGGATCCTACGAGCAGTACTTC. Residues: CAISVGGSYEQYF.

The chain joins TRBV25-1 to TRBJ1-1; D unresolved. V was pared by 3 bases and J by 0 bases, with 8 bases between. Germline V lookup: CDR1 MGHDK, CDR2 SYGVNS. CDR3 size: 14 residues. The CDR3 region has the DNA TGTGCCAGCAGTGAGAGAGCCATGAACACTGAAGCTTTCTTT. This translates into CASSERAMNTEAFF.

This chain uses TRBV30 with TRBJ2-3; no firm D call. Germline lookup yields CDR1 GTSNPN and CDR2 SVGIG (reference sequence). The CDR3 extends over 13 amino acids. The V and J ends lost 0 bases and 2 bases respectively, with 6 bases between them. This CDR3 reads CAWSVLSTDTQYF. In DNA form, the CDR3 reads TGTGCCTGGAGTGTACTTTCCACAGATACGCAGTATTTT. Filled out from reference TRBV30 and TRBJ2-3, the complete variable domain reads SQTIHQWPATLVQPVGSPLSLECTVEGTSNPNLYWYRQAAGRGLQLLFYSVGIGQISSEVPQNLSASRPQDRQFILSSKKLLLSDSGFYLCAWSVLSTDTQYFGPGTRLTVL.

The J gene is TRBJ2-3, the V gene TRBV27, with 13 bases fitting TRBD2. CDR3 length: 16 amino acids. V dropped 5 bases and J dropped 4; count of bases not matched to a gene: 6. Germline V gives CDR1 MNHEY, CDR2 SMNVEV (reference sequence). CDR3 sequence: CASSPRTSGGADTQYF. CDR3 nucleotides: TGTGCCAGCAGTCCGCGAACTAGCGGGGGGGCAGATACGCAGTATTTT.

CDR3 in DNA: TGTGCCAGCAGTTATCCGGACAGGGCCAATCAGCCCCAGCATTTT. Its translation: CASSYPDRANQPQHF. V and J are TRBV28 and TRBJ1-5; 8 nucleotides agree with TRBD1. The ends lost 4 bases at V and 3 bases at J; junction bases unmatched: 5. The CDR3 is 15 residues long. Looked up from germline, CDR1 is MDHEN and CDR2 is SYDVKM.

The V and J genes are TRBV7-2 and TRBJ1-2, with D tentatively TRBD1 (6 bases). The germline V gene has CDR1 SGHTA and CDR2 FQGNSA. The CDR3 covers 13 residues. Trimming cost V 3 bases and J 4 bases, with 9 bases left between them. CDR3: CASSLGHVYGYTF. DNA for the CDR3: TGTGCCAGCAGCTTGGGACACGTCTATGGCTACACCTTC.

This chain joins TRBV18 and TRBJ2-2, with D tentatively TRBD1 (5 bases). Trimming left V 6 bases short and J 3 bases short, with 14 bases between. This CDR3 has 15 amino acids. Germline V gene data show CDR1 as KGHSH and CDR2 as LQKENI. CDR3 coding DNA: TGTGCCAGCTCGTGGGGCAGAACTTACACCGGGGAGCTGTTTTTT. As protein: CASSWGRTYTGELFF.

This chain uses TRBV30 with TRBJ2-7; TRBD2 aligns across 12 bases. The germline gives CDR1 GTSNPN, CDR2 SVGIG (reference sequence). The CDR3 spans 15 residues. Trimming took 2 bases from V and 12 from J; bases not matched to a gene: 14. In nucleotides, the CDR3 is TGTGCCTGGAGTACCCTGGCTAGCGGGAGGGCCGTAGTGTACTTC. Translation: CAWSTLASGRAVVYF.

The V gene is TRBV2, the J gene TRBJ1-5; tentatively, D is TRBD1 (5 bases). CDR3 length: 13 residues. Trimming shortened V by 7 bases and J by 3 bases, and 10 bases separated the two germline ends. CDR1 SNHLY and CDR2 FYNNEI come from the germline V gene. The CDR3 nucleotides are TGTGCCAGCAAAAGGGACGACAATCAGCCCCAGCATTTT. As protein: CASKRDDNQPQHF.

The chain couples TRBV28 to TRBJ1-5, with TRBD1 matching 7 bases. Trimming cost V 3 bases and J 0 bases; bases outside gene matches: 11. Germline-derived CDR1 and CDR2 are MDHEN and SYDVKM. CDR3 length: 18 amino acids. CDR3 protein: CASSLGMRGQRSNQPQHF. DNA of the CDR3: TGTGCCAGCAGTTTGGGGATGAGGGGGCAACGTAGCAATCAGCCCCAGCATTTT.

The chain employs TRBV5-4 and TRBJ2-1; D remains ambiguous. The V and J ends lost 0 bases and 2 bases respectively, with 6 bases between them. The CDR3 runs to 14 residues. Germline CDR1 and CDR2: SGHNT and YYREEE (reference sequence). The CDR3 here is CASSLEGTYNEQFF. CDR3 nucleotide sequence: TGTGCCAGCAGCTTGGAGGGCACCTACAATGAGCAGTTCTTC.

This rearrangement joins TRBV20-1 to TRBJ1-1; a possible D gene is TRBD1 (5 bases). The CDR3 sequence is 19 residues long. Germline CDR1 reads DFQATT; CDR2 reads SNEGSKA (reference sequence). The V gene lost 3 bases and the J gene lost 2 bases, with 28 bases spanning the gap. The chain's CDR3 is CSASSLWSRGRLTNTEAFF. The CDR3, as DNA: TGCAGTGCTAGTTCCCTGTGGAGTAGGGGACGATTGACTAACACTGAAGCTTTCTTT.

The chain links TRBV15 to TRBJ1-1; D is undetermined. Deletions cut 3 bases from V and 4 bases from J, with 15 bases between. CDR3 size: 15 residues. Per germline, CDR1 LNHNV and CDR2 YYDKDF (reference sequence). The CDR3 DNA follows: TGTGCCACCAGCAGTGAGACAAGCCTTGGCACTGAAGCTTTCTTT. This translates into CATSSETSLGTEAFF.

This clone appeared a single time. The rearrangement links TRBV5-4 to TRBJ2-5, with 8 bases identical to TRBD2. The CDR3 runs 15 residues. The germline gives CDR1 SGHNT, CDR2 YYREEE (reference sequence). Losses at the gene ends were 0 bases for V and 5 bases for J; bases not matched to a gene: 6. For the CDR3, the DNA is TGTGCCAGCAGCTTGGGTTCGGGGGGGCGCGAGACCCAGTACTTC. Residues: CASSLGSGGRETQYF.

This rearrangement joins TRBV19 to TRBJ1-2; D perhaps matches TRBD1 (5 bases). CDR1 LNHDA and CDR2 SQIVND come from the germline V gene (reference sequence). This CDR3 has 15 residues. Trimming removed 7 bases at V and 3 bases at J, with 18 bases between. The CDR3 reads CASNHRALGHYGYTF. For the CDR3, the DNA is TGTGCCAGTAACCACCGGGCTCTGGGGCACTATGGCTACACCTTC.

As concerns this clone: One end of the junction varies from germline; a read error may be responsible. The rearrangement joins TRBV19 to TRBJ2-5; 9 bases are a match to TRBD1. Germline CDR1 is LNHDA and CDR2 is SQIVND (reference sequence). The CDR3 runs to 21 residues. CDR3 amino acids: CASFHPGTGSADQRTGYGKHF. The CDR3 bases are TGTGCCAGTTTCCACCCGGGGACAGGGAGCGCGGACCAGAGAACTGGTTACGGAAAACACTTC.

This clone came up a few times. V and J are TRBV3-1 (or the pseudogene TRBV3-2) and TRBJ1-3; D is unclear. Germline V gene lookup returns CDR1 LGHDT and CDR2 YNNKEL (reference sequence). Deletions cut 5 bases from V and 4 bases from J, with 15 bases between. The CDR3 contains 15 residues. Here the CDR3 reads CASSDRRLQGNTIYF. CDR3 DNA: TGTGCCAGCAGCGACCGGAGGTTACAGGGAAACACCATATATTTT.

This chain joins TRBV27 and TRBJ1-6, with a possible D match to TRBD1 (6 bases). This CDR3 comprises 14 residues. Germline-derived CDR1 and CDR2 are MNHEY and SMNVEV (reference sequence). The V gene lost 4 bases and the J gene lost 6 bases, with 10 bases spanning the gap. The CDR3 spells CASSYGRGNSPLHF. CDR3 in DNA: TGTGCCAGCAGTTACGGCAGGGGTAATTCACCCCTCCACTTT.